This paragraph reports one T cell receptor beta chain. Its antigen is undetermined. The source of the sample is a study of blood T cells in healthy people across ages. Study results and limitations: Observed TCR beta diversity per million T cells went down as age went up. This fall followed a roughly linear course with age. The study lacked donor CMV status, which possibly confounded expanded clonotype changes.

A J-beta primer mix and a sample-barcoded 5' primer were used in a second PCR of roughly 7 to 12 cycles. One entry per CDR3 protein, called by TCRdb with MiXCR from the 5' RACE reads. The sample holds about 680,000 distinct CDR3 sequences, approximately 50% seen once. The CDR3 is 14 amino acids. Trimming removed 2 bases from V and 4 bases from J, with 11 bases in between. Germline CDR1 is ENHRY and CDR2 is SYGVKD. This chain connects TRBV10-3 to TRBJ2-5; possibly TRBD2 for D (5 bases). The receptor's source is a woman in her sixties in good health. Input material: blood. The CDR3, as DNA: TGTGCCATCAGTGAGGCGGGTCTAGGAGAGACCCAGTACTTC. This sequence encodes CAISEAGLGETQYF.